These 10 T cell receptor beta chains share one sample of origin, sequenced in a study of T cell repertoires in cytomegalovirus infection (dated by TCRdb to about 2019). The treatment or condition label, read with the paper, signifies: in vitro stimulation with specific CMV peptide epitopes to enrich CMV-specific T cells. Which antigens these TCRs recognize remains unknown. Sequencing relied on an Illumina HiSeq 1500. TCRdb took the public reads, trimmed them with fastp at Q25, ran MiXCR for clone calling and kept in-frame beta chains. Every distinct CDR3 protein forms one entry, paired with its most common genes and DNA. In all, the sample holds about 770,000 distinct CDR3 sequences, and 25% to 35% of those were seen once. The top ten hold about 12% of the sample. The sample consisted of cultured CD8+ T cells from PBMCs, taken from culture after CMV antigen stimulation. The origin of the receptors is a human donor in good health (CMV status not recorded). Some clones in this sample may be carry-over from other donors' samples.

The genes are TRBV19 and TRBJ1-5; tentatively, D is TRBD1 (5 bases). The V gene lost 0 bases and the J gene lost 7 bases, with 13 bases spanning the gap. The CDR3 is 15 amino acids. Germline V CDR1 and CDR2: LNHDA, SQIVND (reference sequence). CDR3 nucleotides: TGTGCCAGTAGTATAGATAGGGGATCCGGACAGCCCCAGCATTTT. This sequence encodes CASSIDRGSGQPQHF.

This clonotype has a count of ten or more. J is TRBJ2-7 and V is TRBV7-2; D remains ambiguous. The CDR3 is 13 amino acids. Germline loops: CDR1 SGHTA, CDR2 FQGNSA. The V gene lost 1 base and the J gene lost 5 bases, with 9 bases spanning the gap. In nucleotides, the CDR3 is TGTGCCAGCAGCTTAGTACCACTCAACGAGCAGTACTTC. Amino acids: CASSLVPLNEQYF. Based on the CDR3 plus reference TRBV7-2 and TRBJ2-7, the full variable domain is GAGVSQSPSNKVTEKGKDVELRCDPISGHTALYWYRQSLGQGLEFLIYFQGNSAPDKSGLPSDRFSAERTGGSVSTLTIQRTQQEDSAVYLCASSLVPLNEQYFGPGTRLTVT.

The genes are TRBV20-1 and TRBJ2-7; D is possibly TRBD1 (5 bases). The CDR3 covers 13 residues. Per the germline V gene, CDR1 is DFQATT and CDR2 is SNEGSKA (reference sequence). Trimming removed 3 bases at V and 3 bases at J, with 12 bases between. The CDR3 loop is CSASRQGSYEQYV. The CDR3 nucleotides are TGCAGTGCTAGTAGGCAGGGAAGCTACGAGCAGTACGTC.

The chain is built from TRBV6-1 and TRBJ1-5; D may be TRBD1 (5 bases). The CDR3 contains 18 residues. The V gene's germline CDR1 is MNHNS and CDR2 SASEGT. Trimming pared 4 bases from V and 3 bases from J, leaving 22 bases between. The DNA of the CDR3 is TGTGCCAGCAGTGTCCCCCCACGTAAAGGGGCCTTCAATCAGCCCCAGCATTTT. Translating gives CASSVPPRKGAFNQPQHF.

This clonotype was seen a handful of times. The V gene is TRBV19, the J gene TRBJ2-3; 7 bases are a match to TRBD2. V dropped 0 bases and J dropped 0; count of bases not matched to a gene: 6. Germline assignment: CDR1 LNHDA and CDR2 SQIVND (reference sequence). The CDR3 is made up of 17 amino acids. CDR3: CASSIDYRGVSTDTQYF. The CDR3 DNA is TGTGCCAGTAGTATAGATTACCGGGGGGTTAGCACAGATACGCAGTATTTT.

This clonotype was counted a few times. V and J are TRBV6-2 or TRBV6-3 and TRBJ1-2; D unresolved. The CDR3 length is 12 residues. CDR1 is MNHEY and CDR2 is SVGEGT in the germline V gene. The ends were cut back, 7 bases at V and 6 bases at J, with 12 bases in the middle. This CDR3 reads CASTPSGNGYTF. The CDR3 region has the DNA TGTGCCAGCACACCTTCGGGGAATGGCTACACCTTC.

This clonotype was picked up a small number of times. CDR3 in amino acids: CASSTTRNTEAFF. As DNA, the CDR3 is TGTGCCAGCAGCACGACGCGGAACACTGAAGCTTTCTTT. V and J are TRBV7-9 and TRBJ1-1; no clear D. CDR1 is SEHNR and CDR2 is FQNEAQ in the germline V gene (reference sequence). Trimming removed 5 bases from V and 1 base from J, with 8 bases in between. The CDR3 length is 13 residues.

This sequence joins TRBV7-9 and TRBJ2-1; the D gene is possibly TRBD1 (6 bases). The CDR3 consists of 13 residues. Between the trimmed V and J ends, which lost 4 bases and 7 bases, there was a span of 11 bases. CDR1 SEHNR and CDR2 FQNEAQ come from the germline V gene (reference sequence). CDR3 amino acids: CASSSEGGNEQFF. The CDR3 nucleotides read TGTGCCAGCAGCTCAGAAGGGGGAAATGAGCAGTTCTTC. Full variable domain (remainder filled in from reference TRBV7-9 and TRBJ2-1): DTGVSQNPRHKITKRGQNVTFRCDPISEHNRLYWYRQTLGQGPEFLTYFQNEAQLEKSRLLSDRFSAERPKGSFSTLEIQRTEQGDSAMYLCASSSEGGNEQFFGPGTRLTVL.

The chain links TRBV12-3 or TRBV12-4 to TRBJ1-2, with TRBD1 matching over 9 bases. Losses at the gene ends were 5 bases for V and 6 bases for J; bases not matched to a gene: 13. The CDR3 spans 16 residues. The CDR3 loop is CASSTGTGHSGDGYTF. The CDR3 region has the DNA TGTGCCAGCAGTACCGGGACAGGGCATTCAGGGGATGGCTACACCTTC.

The sample holds a few counts of this clonotype. The chain links TRBV20-1 to TRBJ1-6; tentatively, D is TRBD1 (5 bases). This CDR3 region has 17 residues. The V end was cut by 0 bases, the J end by 6 bases, with 18 bases between. Germline lookup yields CDR1 DFQATT and CDR2 SNEGSKA (reference sequence). CDR3 residues: CSAREQGGREGNSPLHF. The CDR3 nucleotides are TGCAGTGCTAGAGAGCAGGGCGGTCGCGAGGGTAATTCACCCCTCCACTTT.